Listed below are T cell receptor beta chains from one sample, sequenced in a study of cytomegalovirus exposure and HLA in healthy donors. Some clones are missing from TCRdb's copy, which holds only in-frame ones; the method was immunoSEQ multiplex PCR. The table has roughly 90,000 clones, 80% seen once; the top ten hold 2% to 2.5%. Sequenced: PBMCs. The origin of the receptors is a man aged 18 to 30 in good health and CMV-seronegative. CDR3s include the opening cysteine and the closing phenylalanine or tryptophan. Clone size appears in some rows only: once, few, many, or a class for an expanded clone.

size: .
J: TRBJ1-2
V: TRBV9
CDR3: CASSVVSGDGYTF

size: few
J: TRBJ1-5
V: TRBV9
CDR3: CASSAGTQPNQPQHF

size: .
J: TRBJ1-3
V: TRBV14
CDR3: CASSQYTSGNTIYF

size: .
J: TRBJ2-2
V: TRBV9
CDR3: CASSAGLAGALNTGELFF

size: .
J: TRBJ2-1
V: TRBV11-2
CDR3: CASSYSGNEQFF

size: .
J: TRBJ2-7
V: TRBV14
CDR3: CASRRAGGSYEQYF

size: few
J: TRBJ1-1
V: TRBV4-2
CDR3: CASSQSRGTEAFF

size: once
J: TRBJ2-3
V: TRBV6-5
CDR3: CASGRGRDTQYF

size: few
J: .
V: TRBV11-2
CDR3: CASSLPPLYEQYF

size: .
J: TRBJ1-1
V: TRBV5-6
CDR3: CASSGPQGANTEAFF

size: few
J: TRBJ2-5
V: TRBV2
CDR3: CASSSQGGRGQVTQYF

size: .
J: TRBJ1-1
V: TRBV7-8
CDR3: CASSFDRGLSEAFF

size: .
J: TRBJ1-2
V: TRBV29-1
CDR3: CSVTLGGWLGYTF

size: .
J: TRBJ2-7
V: TRBV5-1
CDR3: CASSSREGYEQYF

size: .
J: TRBJ2-5
V: TRBV5-4
CDR3: CASSLAGGTQETQYF

size: .
J: TRBJ1-6
V: TRBV10-1
CDR3: CASSESGTFSPLHF